These T cell receptor beta chains were read from a single sample in a study of T cells in Graves' hyperthyroidism and ophthalmopathy. TCRdb reprocessed the multiplex PCR reads via MiXCR and lists one record per CDR3 protein. The sample yields a few hundred thousand distinct CDR3 sequences, about 20% seen once. The source material was blood. These receptors were collected from a woman aged 65 to 85 with Graves' ophthalmopathy. CDR3s include the opening cysteine and the closing phenylalanine or tryptophan. Fields, in order: D gene, J gene, clone size, V gene, CDR3 protein, CDR3 DNA. D genes are given only for firm matches. Part of the rows lack a size; the others show once, few, many or a class for expanded clones.

D gene: NA
J gene: TRBJ1-1
clone size: many
V gene: TRBV7-2
CDR3 protein: CASSFSTPRRAKAEAFF
CDR3 DNA: TGTGCCAGCAGCTTTAGTACCCCCCGCAGGGCGAAAGCTGAAGCTTTCTTT

D gene: NA
J gene: TRBJ1-2
clone size: NA
V gene: TRBV28
CDR3 protein: CASSPLFGEDYGYTF
CDR3 DNA: TGTGCCAGCTCACCACTGTTCGGGGAGGACTATGGCTACACCTTC

D gene: NA
J gene: TRBJ2-2
clone size: many
V gene: TRBV7-2
CDR3 protein: CASSLATSLNTGELFF
CDR3 DNA: TGTGCCAGCAGCTTAGCGACCTCCCTCAACACCGGGGAGCTGTTTTTT

D gene: TRBD2
J gene: TRBJ2-1
clone size: few
V gene: TRBV13
CDR3 protein: CASSLGLSSGRNLNEQFF
CDR3 DNA: TGTGCCAGCAGCTTAGGCCTCTCCAGCGGGAGAAATCTGAATGAGCAGTTCTTC

D gene: NA
J gene: TRBJ1-1
clone size: NA
V gene: TRBV20-1
CDR3 protein: CSAPRSRGGTEAFF
CDR3 DNA: TGCAGTGCTCCCCGATCTCGGGGTGGTACTGAAGCTTTCTTT

D gene: NA
J gene: TRBJ1-1
clone size: few
V gene: TRBV19
CDR3 protein: CASSTGTEAFF
CDR3 DNA: TGTGCCAGTAGTACGGGCACTGAAGCTTTCTTT

D gene: TRBD1
J gene: TRBJ1-1
clone size: many
V gene: TRBV27
CDR3 protein: CASSFSGGDTEAFF
CDR3 DNA: TGTGCCAGCAGTTTTTCAGGGGGCGACACTGAAGCTTTCTTT

D gene: TRBD1
J gene: TRBJ1-5
clone size: NA
V gene: TRBV20-1
CDR3 protein: CSANRGDQPQHF
CDR3 DNA: TGCAGTGCCAACAGGGGCGATCAGCCCCAGCATTTT

D gene: NA
J gene: TRBJ1-5
clone size: NA
V gene: TRBV28
CDR3 protein: CASKPIAGFIGNQPQHF
CDR3 DNA: TGTGCCAGCAAACCGATCGCAGGGTTTATAGGCAATCAGCCCCAGCATTTT

D gene: NA
J gene: TRBJ1-2
clone size: few
V gene: TRBV20-1
CDR3 protein: CSARVRMGYTF
CDR3 DNA: TGCAGTGCTAGAGTCCGGATGGGCTACACCTTC

D gene: NA
J gene: TRBJ2-1
clone size: NA
V gene: TRBV5-1
CDR3 protein: CASSNTGTEQFF
CDR3 DNA: TGCGCCAGCAGCAATACCGGGACGGAGCAGTTCTTC

D gene: NA
J gene: TRBJ1-1
clone size: NA
V gene: TRBV18
CDR3 protein: CASFRGTTEAFF
CDR3 DNA: TGTGCCAGTTTCCGGGGGACCACTGAAGCTTTCTTT

D gene: NA
J gene: TRBJ1-1
clone size: few
V gene: TRBV3-1
CDR3 protein: CASQGGDTEAFF
CDR3 DNA: TGTGCCAGCCAGGGTGGGGACACTGAAGCTTTCTTT

D gene: TRBD2
J gene: TRBJ2-3
clone size: many
V gene: TRBV20-1
CDR3 protein: CSARAGLAGARFTDTQYF
CDR3 DNA: TGCAGTGCTAGAGCCGGACTAGCGGGAGCTCGATTCACAGATACGCAGTATTTT